The 18 T cell receptor beta chains reported below all come from one sample, sequenced in a study of cytomegalovirus exposure and HLA in healthy donors. Use of 60 Vbeta and 13 Jbeta primers characterized the PCR. Repertoires were generated with immunoSEQ multiplex PCR, while TCRdb's copy carries only in-frame clones and drops some. The sample lists about 84,000 clones, approximately 90% seen once, with around 2.3% in the top ten. The sample was PBMCs. The receptor source for this set is a man aged 18 to 29 in good health and CMV-seronegative.

V gene TRBV4-3 combines with J gene TRBJ2-1; no clear D gene. V was cut by 1 base and J by 0 bases, with 10 bases left in between. Germline lookup yields CDR1 LGHNA and CDR2 YSLEER. CDR3 length: 16 residues. The CDR3 is CASSQGEDSSYNEQFF. The CDR3 DNA follows: TGCGCCAGCAGCCAAGGAGAGGATAGCTCCTACAATGAGCAGTTCTTC.

V and J are TRBV6-5 and TRBJ1-2; D remains unclear. The V end was cut by 0 bases, the J end by 4 bases, with 15 bases between. This CDR3 spans 16 amino acids. The germline CDR1 and CDR2 sequences are MNHEY and SVGAGI. The CDR3 spells CASSYSTTRRRYGYTF. CDR3 nucleotides: TGTGCCAGCAGTTACTCGACTACCCGGAGACGCTATGGCTACACCTTC.

The rearrangement uses TRBV4-3 and TRBJ2-5; TRBD1 might be the D (6 bases). V was pared by 4 bases and J by 5 bases, with 11 bases between. The CDR3 has 13 residues. Germline V gene sequence: CDR1 LGHNA, CDR2 YSLEER. CDR3 sequence reads: CASSRDRWETQYF. For the CDR3, the DNA is TGCGCCAGCAGCCGCGACAGGTGGGAGACCCAGTACTTC.

The rearrangement joins TRBV2 to TRBJ1-1; TRBD1 aligns across 11 bases. The germline V gene encodes CDR1 SNHLY and CDR2 FYNNEI. V dropped 6 bases and J dropped 6; count of bases not matched to a gene: 12. The CDR3 sequence is 16 residues long. The CDR3 DNA sequence: TGTGCCAGCAGCCAGGACAGGGGGCGGGGGGGCTCTGAAGCTTTCTTT. This encodes CASSQDRGRGGSEAFF. The full variable domain, rest sourced from reference TRBV2 and TRBJ1-1, is EPEVTQTPSHQVTQMGQEVILRCVPISNHLYFYWYRQILGQKVEFLVSFYNNEISEKSEIFDDQFSVERPDGSNFTLKIRSTKLEDSAMYFCASSQDRGRGGSEAFFGQGTRLTVV.

This clone appeared a few times. The genes are TRBV2 and TRBJ2-2; D gene uncertain. Germline V gene sequence: CDR1 SNHLY, CDR2 FYNNEI. The CDR3 has 12 amino acids. V was shortened by 8 bases and J by 4 bases, with 8 bases between the two germline ends. DNA of the CDR3: TGTGCCAGCTTTATCGGCACCGGGGAGCTGTTTTTT. It is translated as CASFIGTGELFF.

V usage is TRBV4-2 and J usage is TRBJ1-6; tentative D call: TRBD1 (5 bases). In germline, CDR1 is LGHNA, CDR2 YNFKEQ. The CDR3 runs to 16 residues. Trimming stripped 0 bases from V and 7 bases from J, with 13 bases between. CDR3 in DNA: TGTGCCAGCAGCCAAGAGGCCCCAGGGTTCAATTCACCCCTCCACTTT. Encoded protein: CASSQEAPGFNSPLHF.

The chain recombines TRBV5-1 with TRBJ2-2; maybe TRBD1 (5 bases). Between the trimmed V and J ends, which lost 1 base and 1 base, there was a span of 8 bases. The CDR3 extends over 15 amino acids. Germline V gene data show CDR1 as SGHRS and CDR2 as YFSETQ. The CDR3 region is CASSLYQGNTGELFF. In DNA form, the CDR3 reads TGCGCCAGCAGCTTGTACCAGGGGAACACCGGGGAGCTGTTTTTT.

This sequence joins TRBV27 and TRBJ2-1; 10 bases are shared with TRBD2. This CDR3 is built from 16 residues. V was clipped by 2 bases and J by 8 bases; unmatched bases: 9. Germline CDR1 is MNHEY and CDR2 is SMNVEV (reference sequence). The CDR3, as DNA: TGTGCCAGCAGTTTAAATCCCAGCGGGAGGGTATATGAGCAGTTCTTC. Translating gives CASSLNPSGRVYEQFF.

The CDR3 reads CASSPGSSNQPQHF. CDR3 sequence (DNA): TGTGCCAGCAGCCCAGGTTCGTCAAATCAGCCCCAGCATTTT. The chain employs TRBV7-2 and TRBJ1-5; no firm D call. The CDR3 consists of 14 residues. V dropped 5 bases and J dropped 4 bases, with 12 bases sitting between them. Germline assignment: CDR1 SGHTA and CDR2 FQGNSA.

This sequence joins TRBV7-9 and TRBJ2-5, with D perhaps matching TRBD2 (5 bases). CDR1 SEHNR and CDR2 FQNEAQ come from the germline V gene (reference sequence). Trimming stripped 3 bases from V and 1 base from J, with 6 bases between. The CDR3 totals 13 residues. Here the CDR3 DNA reads TGTGCCAGCAGCTTCCTAGCCCAAGAGACCCAGTACTTC. This sequence encodes CASSFLAQETQYF.

This clone was picked up a small number of times. The chain joins TRBV10-3 to TRBJ2-4; 9 bases map to TRBD1. Germline V gene sequence: CDR1 ENHRY, CDR2 SYGVKD. The CDR3 sequence is 15 residues long. The trim removed 3 bases at V and 7 bases at J, leaving 7 bases unmatched. The CDR3 loop reads CAISDGQGNKNIQYF. Here the CDR3 DNA reads TGTGCCATCAGTGACGGACAGGGGAATAAGAACATTCAGTACTTC.

The chain joins TRBV5-1 to TRBJ2-5, with D maybe TRBD2 (6 bases). Germline V gene data show CDR1 as SGHRS and CDR2 as YFSETQ. The V gene lost 3 bases and the J gene lost 2 bases, with 20 bases spanning the gap. The CDR3 extends over 17 amino acids. CDR3 amino acids: CASSWGSAGNLQETQYF. In DNA form, the CDR3 reads TGCGCCAGCAGCTGGGGCTCGGCGGGGAACCTACAAGAGACCCAGTACTTC.

V is TRBV11-2 and J is TRBJ2-7; D not certain. V lost 5 bases to trimming and J lost 4 bases, with 6 bases between them. The CDR3 runs to 11 residues. Per the germline V gene, CDR1 is SGHAT and CDR2 is FQNNGV. CDR3 amino acids: CASSANYEQYF. The CDR3 DNA reads TGTGCCAGCAGCGCTAATTACGAGCAGTACTTC.

The V and J genes are TRBV5-5 and TRBJ1-5; D perhaps matches TRBD1 (5 bases). The germline V and J ends were trimmed by 1 base and 0 bases, with 11 bases remaining between them. From germline, CDR1 is SGHKS and CDR2 YYEKEE (reference sequence). This CDR3 is built from 16 residues. CDR3 DNA: TGTGCCAGCAGCTTGAGGGGTCGGTCTAGCAATCAGCCCCAGCATTTT. Its translation: CASSLRGRSSNQPQHF.

The chain is built from TRBV19 and TRBJ1-5; 9 bases map to TRBD1. This CDR3 has 15 residues. CDR1 and CDR2 from the germline V gene are LNHDA and SQIVND (reference sequence). After removal of 3 bases from V and 6 bases from J, the junction contained 6 bases not matched to a gene. The CDR3 DNA reads as TGTGCCAGTAGTATTCAAACAGGGGGCGGTCAGCCCCAGCATTTT. Translation gives CASSIQTGGGQPQHF.

This chain links TRBV7-2 with TRBJ2-7; D is undetermined. The CDR3 runs to 13 residues. With 3 bases removed from V and 0 bases from J, the gap between germline ends came to 6 bases. Germline CDR1 reads SGHTA; CDR2 reads FQGNSA. CDR3 bases: TGTGCCAGCAGCTTCGAGCCCTCCTACGAGCAGTACTTC. Amino acids: CASSFEPSYEQYF.

V and J are TRBV5-4 and TRBJ2-5, with D maybe TRBD2 (5 bases). The V end was cut by 2 bases, the J end by 3 bases, with 20 bases between. Looked up from germline, CDR1 is SGHNT and CDR2 is YYREEE (reference sequence). The CDR3 runs 17 residues. CDR3 amino acids: CASSFSETSYSEETQYF. As DNA, the CDR3 is TGTGCCAGCAGCTTTTCCGAAACCAGTTATAGCGAAGAGACCCAGTACTTC.

This clone was detected a few times. The J gene is TRBJ1-2, the V gene TRBV9; D not resolved. The ends were cut back, 2 bases at V and 7 bases at J, with 9 bases in the middle. The length of the CDR3 is 12 residues. Germline loops: CDR1 SGDLS, CDR2 YYNGEE. The CDR3, as DNA: TGTGCCAGCAGCGTGGCGGGAGTTGGCTACACCTTC. It codes for CASSVAGVGYTF.